This T cell receptor (beta chain) is from a study of glioma-infiltrating T cells. Overall study findings and caveats: Above-expected tissue-blood divergence occurred in all gliomas, most in low-grade ones.

Using RNA template, CDR3s of TCR alpha and beta were amplified with iRepertoire arm-PCR. One-step reverse transcription and amplification started from approximately 100-400 ng of tissue mRNA or PBMC total RNA. One entry per CDR3 protein results from TCRdb running MiXCR on the multiplex PCR reads. Among 40,000 or so distinct CDR3 sequences listed, around 24% were seen once. This clonotype was observed at least ten times. Its specificity is unknown. The V gene lost 3 bases and the J gene lost 0 bases, with 0 bases spanning the gap. Germline values: CDR1 DFQATT, CDR2 SNEGSKA (reference sequence). The length of the CDR3 is 11 residues.

The sample consisted of glioma tissue, nonneoplastic brain tissue, or PBMCs (not recorded which). This TCR came from a human donor with low-grade glioma or glioblastoma, undergoing nonglioma brain surgery, or in good health (not recorded which). This chain links TRBV20-1 with TRBJ1-3; no clear D gene. The CDR3 nucleotides read TGCAGTGCTAGCTCTGGAAACACCATATATTTT. This gives the protein CSASSGNTIYF.